These 11 T cell receptor beta chains share one sample of origin, sequenced in a study of cytomegalovirus exposure and HLA in healthy donors. With 60 Vbeta and 13 Jbeta primers, the PCR was carried out. The table came from immunoSEQ multiplex PCR; TCRdb's copy has only in-frame clones and leaves some out. The repertoire holds 150,000 to 180,000 clones, with about 85% as singletons. Sequencing was carried out using PBMCs. The origin of the receptors is a woman between 18 and 29 years old in good health and CMV-seronegative.

The chain uses TRBV19 and TRBJ1-5; a weak D match, TRBD1 (5 bases). The CDR3 loop spans 15 amino acids. Germline loops: CDR1 LNHDA, CDR2 SQIVND (reference sequence). V lost 3 bases, J lost 2 bases, and 11 bases lay in between. This chain's CDR3 is CASSMGRKGNQPQHF. CDR3 nucleotide sequence: TGTGCCAGTAGTATGGGGCGTAAGGGCAATCAGCCCCAGCATTTT.

This clone turned up a few times. The chain has TRBV6-1 and TRBJ2-5, with D possibly matching TRBD1 (6 bases). The CDR3 sequence is 15 residues long. The V gene's germline CDR1 is MNHNS and CDR2 SASEGT. V was pared by 9 bases and J by 4 bases, with 21 bases between. CDR3 bases: TGTGCCAGTAAAACAGGGACAATGATTGGAGAGACCCAGTACTTC. This codes for CASKTGTMIGETQYF.

The V call is TRBV30, the J call TRBJ1-2; D might be TRBD1 (6 bases). V shed 2 bases and J shed 0 bases, with 13 bases lying between them. The germline CDR1 and CDR2 sequences are GTSNPN and SVGIG (reference sequence). This CDR3 region has 15 residues. As DNA, the CDR3 is TGTGCCTGGAGTATAAGACAGGCAGCTAACTATGGCTACACCTTC. Its translation: CAWSIRQAANYGYTF. Combining the CDR3 with reference TRBV30 and TRBJ1-2 gives the whole variable domain SQTIHQWPATLVQPVGSPLSLECTVEGTSNPNLYWYRQAAGRGLQLLFYSVGIGQISSEVPQNLSASRPQDRQFILSSKKLLLSDSGFYLCAWSIRQAANYGYTFGSGTRLTVV.

The chain is built from TRBV6-5 and TRBJ2-2; D is possibly TRBD2 (5 bases). The germline CDR1 and CDR2 sequences are MNHEY and SVGAGI. The CDR3 spans 16 residues. The V gene lost 2 bases and the J gene lost 8 bases, with 18 bases spanning the gap. In DNA form, the CDR3 reads TGTGCCAGCAGTTACGCCGAAGGACTCTCCGGAGGGGAGCTGTTTTTT. Residues: CASSYAEGLSGGELFF.

The chain uses TRBV27 and TRBJ2-5; TRBD2 matches at 14 bases. The CDR3 sequence is 14 residues long. Germline V gene lookup returns CDR1 MNHEY and CDR2 SMNVEV (reference sequence). J gave up 2 bases and V 10 bases, and 3 bases lay outside the gene matches. CDR3 DNA sequence: TGTGCCACCAGACTAGCGGGAGGGCAAGAGACCCAGTACTTC. Residues: CATRLAGGQETQYF.

This chain links TRBV7-3 with TRBJ2-3; TRBD1 matches 7 bases. J was trimmed by 2 bases and V by 5 bases; bases with no gene match: 7. The CDR3 length is 15 residues. The germline V gene encodes CDR1 SGHTA and CDR2 FQGTGA. The DNA of the CDR3 is TGTGCCAGCAGCCGCCTGGGACAGATCACAGATACGCAGTATTTT. Encoded protein: CASSRLGQITDTQYF.

In this sample, this clone turned up a few times. This chain joins TRBV6-6 and TRBJ2-3; a weak D match, TRBD1 (6 bases). From germline, CDR1 is MNHNY and CDR2 SVGAGI (reference sequence). The CDR3 sequence is 13 residues long. V was shortened by 7 bases and J by 4 bases, with 12 bases between the two germline ends. CDR3 in amino acids: CASKQGMADTQYF. The CDR3 DNA is TGTGCCAGCAAACAGGGAATGGCAGATACGCAGTATTTT.

This rearrangement joins TRBV5-5 to TRBJ2-7, with unresolved D. V lost 4 bases and J 3 bases, leaving 11 bases between the germline ends. CDR3 size: 13 residues. Germline V CDR1 and CDR2: SGHKS, YYEKEE (reference sequence). CDR3 region: CASSLPPGYEQYF. CDR3 coding DNA: TGTGCCAGCAGCCTCCCCCCGGGCTACGAGCAGTACTTC. The entire variable domain, with the rest obtained from reference TRBV5-5 and TRBJ2-7, is as follows: DAGVTQSPTHLIKTRGQQVTLRCSPISGHKSVSWYQQVLGQGPQFIFQYYEKEERGRGNFPDRFSARQFPNYSSELNVNALLLGDSALYLCASSLPPGYEQYFGPGTRLTVT.

This chain connects TRBV5-5 to TRBJ1-6; TRBD1 matches at 7 bases. Germline loops: CDR1 SGHKS, CDR2 YYEKEE (reference sequence). Unmatched junction bases numbered 5, after V lost 4 bases and J lost 7 bases. This CDR3 is built from 14 residues. The CDR3 sequence: CASSPGQQNSPLHF. The CDR3 DNA reads as TGTGCCAGCAGCCCGGGACAGCAAAATTCACCCCTCCACTTT.

This clone was found once. The V call is TRBV19, the J call TRBJ1-1; D gene uncertain. CDR1 and CDR2 from the germline V gene are LNHDA and SQIVND (reference sequence). This CDR3 comprises 15 residues. V lost 3 bases, J lost 3 bases, and 14 bases lay in between. Here the CDR3 reads CASSIGIGWHTEAFF. In DNA form, the CDR3 reads TGTGCCAGTAGTATCGGGATTGGATGGCACACTGAAGCTTTCTTT.

This chain uses TRBV2 with TRBJ2-5; 7 bases fit TRBD1. V gave up 2 bases and J gave up 2 bases; unmatched junction bases: 5. The CDR3 consists of 15 residues. Germline V lookup: CDR1 SNHLY, CDR2 FYNNEI. The CDR3 DNA is TGTGCCAGCAGTGAACGAAGGGGGCCTCAAGAGACCCAGTACTTC. Its protein product is CASSERRGPQETQYF.